The rows below give T cell receptor beta chains drawn from one sample of a study of cytomegalovirus exposure and HLA in healthy donors. Profiling relied on immunoSEQ multiplex PCR, and the TCRdb table lists in-frame clones only, not all of them. The sample records 95,000 to 100,000 clones, about 80% being singletons. Sequencing was carried out using PBMCs. The receptors stem from a middle-aged man in good health and CMV-seronegative. CDR3s include the opening cysteine and the closing phenylalanine or tryptophan. The D gene is left open where the match is weak. Size tells how often a clone was seen (once, few, many) or the class of an expanded clone, and some rows leave it out.

size	V	J	D	DNA	CDR3
.	TRBV5-6	TRBJ2-3	.	TGTGCCAGCAGCTTGGGAAGGGAGCCCGTAGATACGCAGTATTTT	CASSLGREPVDTQYF
few	TRBV7-2	TRBJ2-3	TRBD1	TGTGCCAGCAGTTCTAGGGGGCCCGGCGCAGATACGCAGTATTTT	CASSSRGPGADTQYF
.	TRBV27	TRBJ2-2	.	TGTGCCAGCAGACTTCCGAACACCGGGGAGCTGTTTTTT	CASRLPNTGELFF
.	TRBV6-1	TRBJ1-3	.	TGTGCCAGCAGTGAGGAGGGGCCTTTCTCTGGAAACACCATATATTTT	CASSEEGPFSGNTIYF
.	TRBV10-2	TRBJ2-3	TRBD2	TGCGCCAGCAGTGTACTGGCGGGGGTAGATACGCAGTATTTT	CASSVLAGVDTQYF
.	TRBV10-3	TRBJ1-1	TRBD1	TGTGCCATCAGTGACCAAGACAGGGCCCGCACTGAAGCTTTCTTT	CAISDQDRARTEAFF
.	TRBV7-2	TRBJ2-2	TRBD2	TGTGCGGGCGGAGCGGGGGGTTACACCGGGGAGCTGTTTTTT	CAGGAGGYTGELFF
few	TRBV19	TRBJ2-3	.	TGTGCCAGTAGTGCCGGGACTGTCACAGATACGCAGTATTTT	CASSAGTVTDTQYF
.	TRBV9	TRBJ1-2	.	TGTGCCAGCAGCGCGACAGCGTATGGCTACACCTTC	CASSATAYGYTF
.	TRBV5-4	TRBJ2-5	.	TGTGCCAGCAGCTTGGGTCAGGGGCTACAAGAGACCCAGTACTTC	CASSLGQGLQETQYF
.	TRBV5-1	TRBJ2-2	TRBD2	TGCGCCAGCGGCGGGGGGGTCGGTATGACCGGGGAGCTGTTTTTT	CASGGGVGMTGELFF
.	TRBV6-1	TRBJ1-2	TRBD1	TGTGCCAGCAGTAACGGACAGGGGGCTGGTGGCTACACCTTC	CASSNGQGAGGYTF
once	TRBV10-3	TRBJ1-4	.	TGTGCCATCAGCTGGGGGCCTCCAGGGAGAGGAGGTGAAAAACTGTTTTTT	CAISWGPPGRGGEKLFF
once	TRBV5-1	TRBJ2-3	TRBD2	TGCGCCAGCAGCTTGACTAGCGGGGGGGCAACAGATACGCAGTATTTT	CASSLTSGGATDTQYF
.	TRBV6-5	TRBJ2-7	TRBD2	TGTGCCAGCAGTTACCCTCGGGGGGGCGAGCAGTACTTC	CASSYPRGGEQYF
.	TRBV6-4	TRBJ2-1	TRBD2	TGTGCCAGCAGTGCATTCATTAGCGGGGGGGCAGGGGAGCAGTTCTTC	CASSAFISGGAGEQFF
.	TRBV2	TRBJ2-1	TRBD2	TGTGCCAGCAGTGAAAGGGCGGGGGGGCTAAATGAGCAGTTCTTC	CASSERAGGLNEQFF
.	TRBV19	TRBJ1-3	.	TGTGCCAAGTTAGCCGGCTCGCAAGGAAACACCATATATTTT	CAKLAGSQGNTIYF
.	TRBV6-5	TRBJ1-1	.	TGTGCCAGCAGTTACTCGGTGGGGAGCACTGAAGCTTTCTTT	CASSYSVGSTEAFF
.	TRBV5-6	TRBJ2-7	TRBD1	TGTGCCAGCAGCTTGGTAAACCGACAGGGGTTCGGGCAGTACTTC	CASSLVNRQGFGQYF
.	TRBV6-5	TRBJ1-1	.	TGTGCCAGCAGTTACGTGAAAGGGAGAGGGACTGAAGCTTTCTTT	CASSYVKGRGTEAFF
.	TRBV10-3	TRBJ2-1	.	TGTGCCATCAGTGAGTCTTCTAGGTCAAATGAGCAGTTCTTC	CAISESSRSNEQFF
.	TRBV5-1	TRBJ2-5	TRBD2	TGCGCCAGCAGCGGAGCGGGACTAGGTGAGACCCAGTACTTC	CASSGAGLGETQYF
.	TRBV5-8	TRBJ2-5	TRBD2	TGTGCCAGCAGCTTGGGGACTGGAGCGGGGGCCCAAGAGACCCAGTACTTC	CASSLGTGAGAQETQYF
.	TRBV5-4	TRBJ2-5	TRBD2	TGTGCCAGCAGCTTGGGCCGGGGGGGAGAGACCCAGTACTTC	CASSLGRGGETQYF
.	TRBV4-2	TRBJ2-2	.	TGTGCCAGCAGCCAAGACGCTAGTGCGAACACCGGGGAGCTGTTTTTT	CASSQDASANTGELFF
.	TRBV5-1	TRBJ2-1	TRBD2	TGCGCCAGCAGCTTGTCAAGCGGGGGGCTCAATGAGCAGTTCTTC	CASSLSSGGLNEQFF
once	TRBV6-5	TRBJ2-7	.	TGTGCCAGCAAGGGGATAAACGAGCAGTACTTC	CASKGINEQYF
.	TRBV6-1	TRBJ1-2	.	TGTGCCAGCGTGCTTGCAGGGGCGGACGGCTACACCTTC	CASVLAGADGYTF
.	TRBV4-3	TRBJ2-6	.	TGCGCCAGCAGCCAAGAAGGCCGGGAATCTGGGGCCAACGTCCTGACTTTC	CASSQEGRESGANVLTF
.	TRBV5-6	TRBJ2-1	TRBD2	TGTGCCAGCAGGTCCGGGACTAGCGGGGGAACGACCTACAATGAGCAGTTCTTC	CASRSGTSGGTTYNEQFF
.	TRBV30	TRBJ2-7	TRBD1	TGTGCCTGGAGTAACAGGGGCCCCGAGCAGTACTTC	CAWSNRGPEQYF
once	TRBV2	TRBJ2-3	TRBD2	TGTGCCAGCAGGAGGGGTAGCGGGGGTGATACGCAGTATTTT	CASRRGSGGDTQYF
.	TRBV19	TRBJ2-7	TRBD1	TGTGCCAGTAGTATCGGGGGACAGGGGGCGAGTGAGCAGTACTTC	CASSIGGQGASEQYF
.	TRBV19	TRBJ2-1	.	TGTGCCAGTAGTGCGCTCACCCCCCCTCGCCGGGGGGCTTACAATGAGCAGTTCTTC	CASSALTPPRRGAYNEQFF
.	TRBV6-5	TRBJ2-5	TRBD1	TGTGCCAGCAGTTCCTTGACAGGGGCAAAGACCCAGTACTTC	CASSSLTGAKTQYF
.	TRBV6-1	TRBJ1-2	TRBD1	TGTGCCAGCAGTGGGGGACAGAGGAAGGATGGCTACACCTTC	CASSGGQRKDGYTF
.	TRBV28	TRBJ1-4	.	TGTGCCAGCAGTCGCGGAGGCGGTGTGGAAAAACTGTTTTTT	CASSRGGGVEKLFF
.	TRBV5-1	TRBJ2-2	.	TGCGCCAGCAGCCAGCACACCGGGGAGCTGCTTTTT	CASSQHTGELLF
.	TRBV15	TRBJ1-2	.	TGTGCCAACTACCCCACAGGGCGCTATGGCTACACCTTC	CANYPTGRYGYTF
once	TRBV7-9	TRBJ1-6	TRBD1	TGTTCCAGCAGCACCGGGACAGGGTTTAATTCACCCCTCCACTTT	CSSSTGTGFNSPLHF
.	TRBV30	TRBJ1-2	TRBD1	TGTGCCTGCGAAACAGGGGCGGGTGGCTACACCTTC	CACETGAGGYTF
.	TRBV7-2	TRBJ2-1	TRBD2	TGTGCCAGCAGCTTAGCAAGAGCGGGGGGGCGCAATGAGCAGTTCTTC	CASSLARAGGRNEQFF
.	TRBV29-1	TRBJ2-3	TRBD1	TGCAGCGTTGATAGGGGACAGGGGGCTGGCGATACGCAGTATTTT	CSVDRGQGAGDTQYF
.	TRBV28	TRBJ1-1	TRBD1	TGTGCCAGCAGTTCCGGGACAGGGGGCACTGAAGCTTTCTTT	CASSSGTGGTEAFF
.	TRBV5-6	TRBJ1-3	TRBD1	TGTGCCAGCAGCTTGCTGGCAGGGGGCTCGAGAGGAAGCACCATATATTTT	CASSLLAGGSRGSTIYF
.	TRBV2	TRBJ1-1	.	TGTGCCAGCAGTGGAGAGGCCGGTACAAATCCAGCTTTCTTT	CASSGEAGTNPAFF
.	TRBV28	TRBJ1-4	.	TGTGCCAGCAGTTTTAGGCAGGGTCGCGAAAAACTGTTTTTT	CASSFRQGREKLFF
.	TRBV5-6	TRBJ1-6	.	TGTGCCAGCAGCTACCCCGAGAGCTCCTATAATTCACCCCTCCACTTT	CASSYPESSYNSPLHF
.	TRBV27	TRBJ2-5	.	TGTGCCAGCAGTTTACAGGGTCCCCAGGAGACCCAGTACTTC	CASSLQGPQETQYF
once	TRBV4-1	TRBJ1-1	TRBD1	TGCGCCAGCAGCCAAGAAGGGCAGGGGGCTTTCCAAGCTTTCTTT	CASSQEGQGAFQAFF
.	TRBV6-5	TRBJ1-5	.	TGTGCCAGCACCACCGGGGTGACCCAGCCCCAGCATTTT	CASTTGVTQPQHF
.	TRBV7-9	TRBJ2-2	TRBD2	TGTTCCAGCAGCTTAGGAGAGCGGGGGAGCACCGGGGAGCTGTTTTTT	CSSSLGERGSTGELFF
once	TRBV19	TRBJ2-2	.	TGTGCCAGTAGGCGGGGGAGGGGGGCTAACACCGGGGAGCTGTTTTTT	CASRRGRGANTGELFF
.	TRBV5-6	TRBJ1-6	.	TGTGCCAGCAGCTTGGAGGGGAAAGGGGCAAATTCACCCCTCCACTTT	CASSLEGKGANSPLHF